Listed here are 6 T cell receptor beta chains from one sample, sequenced in a study of blood T cell repertoires in COVID-19. Produced via immunoSEQ multiplex PCR; TCRdb's table is partial and in-frame only. The profile shows roughly 51,000 clones, approximately 86% of them singletons. The sequenced sample consisted of peripheral blood. The source is a woman older than 75 with acute or convalescent COVID-19.

The chain combines TRBV18 with TRBJ2-7; D gene unclear. The CDR3 runs 14 residues. Trimming cost V 2 bases and J 3 bases, with 11 bases left between them. Per germline, CDR1 KGHSH and CDR2 LQKENI. CDR3 DNA sequence: TGTGCCAGCTCACCAAGGAGAGATTTCTACGAGCAGTACTTC. This encodes CASSPRRDFYEQYF.

The chain has TRBV7-2 and TRBJ1-2, with TRBD1 matching over 7 bases. J lost 8 bases, V lost 1 base, and 4 bases had no gene match. The CDR3 consists of 13 residues. Germline values: CDR1 SGHTA, CDR2 FQGNSA. The CDR3: CASSLEGARGYTF. The CDR3 DNA reads as TGTGCCAGCAGCTTAGAGGGGGCGCGAGGCTACACCTTC.

The chain employs TRBV10-3 and TRBJ2-2; tentative D call: TRBD1 (5 bases). Germline assignment: CDR1 ENHRY and CDR2 SYGVKD. Trimming left V 6 bases short and J 0 bases short, with 11 bases between. The CDR3 totals 15 residues. CDR3 sequence: CAIRDGRANTGELFF. Written as DNA, the CDR3 is TGTGCCATCAGGGATGGCAGGGCGAACACCGGGGAGCTGTTTTTT.

This clone showed up just a few times. The chain links TRBV2 to TRBJ1-5; D is possibly TRBD1 (5 bases). CDR3 length: 14 residues. V was cut by 4 bases and J by 5 bases, with 12 bases left in between. From germline, CDR1 is SNHLY and CDR2 FYNNEI. The CDR3 DNA reads TGTGCCAGCAGTGTCGATGGGACTGATCAGCCCCAGCATTTT. Translating gives CASSVDGTDQPQHF.

This clone occurred a few times. This rearrangement joins TRBV2 to TRBJ1-1; TRBD1 matches 7 bases. V lost 4 bases, J lost 4 bases, and 9 bases stayed unmatched. CDR1 and CDR2 (germline): SNHLY, FYNNEI. CDR3 length equals 15 residues. The CDR3 loop reads CASSVKNRGGTEAFF. The CDR3 DNA reads TGTGCCAGCAGTGTTAAGAACAGGGGTGGCACTGAAGCTTTCTTT.

The chain links TRBV6-5 to TRBJ2-7; weak D call: TRBD2 (6 bases). Trimming shortened V by 8 bases and J by 5 bases, and 13 bases separated the two germline ends. The CDR3 is 12 amino acids. The germline CDR1 and CDR2 sequences are MNHEY and SVGAGI. The CDR3 loop reads CASAGPADEQYF. The CDR3 DNA follows: TGTGCCAGCGCGGGACCGGCGGACGAGCAGTACTTC.